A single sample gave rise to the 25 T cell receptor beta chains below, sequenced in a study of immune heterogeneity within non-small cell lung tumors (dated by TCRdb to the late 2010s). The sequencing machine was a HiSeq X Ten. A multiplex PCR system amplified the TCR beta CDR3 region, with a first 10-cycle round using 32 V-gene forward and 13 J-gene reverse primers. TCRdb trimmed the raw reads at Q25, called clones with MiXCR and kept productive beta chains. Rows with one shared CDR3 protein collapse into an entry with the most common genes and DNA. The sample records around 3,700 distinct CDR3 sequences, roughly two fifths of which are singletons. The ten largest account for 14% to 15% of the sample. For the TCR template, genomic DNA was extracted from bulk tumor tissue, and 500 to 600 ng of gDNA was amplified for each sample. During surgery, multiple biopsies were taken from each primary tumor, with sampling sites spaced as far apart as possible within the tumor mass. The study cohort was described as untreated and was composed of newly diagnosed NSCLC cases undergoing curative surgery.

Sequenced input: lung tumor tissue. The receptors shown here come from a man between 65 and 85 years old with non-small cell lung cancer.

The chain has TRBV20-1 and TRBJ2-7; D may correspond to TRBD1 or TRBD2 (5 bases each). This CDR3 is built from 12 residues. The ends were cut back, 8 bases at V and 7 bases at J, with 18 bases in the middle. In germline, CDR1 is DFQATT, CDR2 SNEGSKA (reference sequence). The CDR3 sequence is CSTRTGTEEQYF. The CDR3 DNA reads TGCAGTACACGGACCGGGACGGAGGAGCAGTACTTC.

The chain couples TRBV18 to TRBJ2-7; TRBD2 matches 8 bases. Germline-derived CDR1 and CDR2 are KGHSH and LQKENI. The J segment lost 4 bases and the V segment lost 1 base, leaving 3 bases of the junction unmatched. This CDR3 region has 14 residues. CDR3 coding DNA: TGTGCCAGCTCACCACTAGCGGGATTTTACGAGCAGTACTTC. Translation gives CASSPLAGFYEQYF.

Here the CDR3 reads CASVARDPTYEQYF. CDR3 sequence (DNA): TGCGCCAGCGTCGCCCGGGACCCAACCTACGAGCAGTACTTC. This sequence joins TRBV10-2 and TRBJ2-7; either TRBD1 or TRBD2 may supply D (5 bases each). Trimming took 8 bases from V and 2 from J, leaving 16 bases between them. Germline-derived CDR1 and CDR2 are WSHSY and SAAADI. The CDR3 runs 14 residues.

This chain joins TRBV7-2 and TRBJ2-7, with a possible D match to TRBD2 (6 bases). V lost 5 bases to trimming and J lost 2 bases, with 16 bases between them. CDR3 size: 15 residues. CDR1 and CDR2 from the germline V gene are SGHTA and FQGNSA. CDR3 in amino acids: CASSPQTSPAYEQYF. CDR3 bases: TGTGCCAGCAGCCCGCAGACTAGTCCAGCCTACGAGCAGTACTTC.

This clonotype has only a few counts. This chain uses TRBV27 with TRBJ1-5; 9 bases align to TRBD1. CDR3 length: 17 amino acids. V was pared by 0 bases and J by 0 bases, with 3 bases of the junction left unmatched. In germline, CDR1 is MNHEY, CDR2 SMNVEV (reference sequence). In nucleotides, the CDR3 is TGTGCCAGCAGTTTATCAAGGGGACAGGGTAGCAATCAGCCCCAGCATTTT. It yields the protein CASSLSRGQGSNQPQHF.

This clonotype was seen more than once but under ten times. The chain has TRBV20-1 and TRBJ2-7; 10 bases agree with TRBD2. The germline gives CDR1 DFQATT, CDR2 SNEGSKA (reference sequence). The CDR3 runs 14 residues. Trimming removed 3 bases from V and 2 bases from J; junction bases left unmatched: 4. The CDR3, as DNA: TGCAGTGCTAGGCTGCTAGCGGGAGCCTACGAGCAGTACTTC. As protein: CSARLLAGAYEQYF.

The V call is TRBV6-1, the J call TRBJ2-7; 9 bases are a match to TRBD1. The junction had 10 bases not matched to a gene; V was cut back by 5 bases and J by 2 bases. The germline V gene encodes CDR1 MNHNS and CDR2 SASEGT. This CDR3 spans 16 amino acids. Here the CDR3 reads CASSPSGTGSTYEQYF. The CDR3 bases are TGTGCCAGCAGTCCCTCCGGGACAGGGAGTACCTACGAGCAGTACTTC.

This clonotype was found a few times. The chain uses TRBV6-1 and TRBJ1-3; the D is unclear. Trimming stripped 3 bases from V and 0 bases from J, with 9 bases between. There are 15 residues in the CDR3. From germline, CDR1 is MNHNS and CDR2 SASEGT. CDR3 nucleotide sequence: TGTGCCAGCAGTGACAGGCCTACCTCTGGAAACACCATATATTTT. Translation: CASSDRPTSGNTIYF.

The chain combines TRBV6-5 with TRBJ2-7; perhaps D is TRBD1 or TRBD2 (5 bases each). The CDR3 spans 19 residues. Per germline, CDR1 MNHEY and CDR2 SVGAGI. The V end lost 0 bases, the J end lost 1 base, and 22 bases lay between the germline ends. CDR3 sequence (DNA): TGTGCCAGCAGTTACTCGATACCGTTTGGTGGGACCGGATCCTACGAGCAGTACTTC. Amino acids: CASSYSIPFGGTGSYEQYF.

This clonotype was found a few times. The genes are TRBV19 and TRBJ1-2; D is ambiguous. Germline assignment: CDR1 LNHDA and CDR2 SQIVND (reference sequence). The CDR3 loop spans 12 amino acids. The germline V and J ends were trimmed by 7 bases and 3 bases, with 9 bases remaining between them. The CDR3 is CASKETDYGYTF. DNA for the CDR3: TGTGCCAGTAAAGAGACTGACTATGGCTACACCTTC.

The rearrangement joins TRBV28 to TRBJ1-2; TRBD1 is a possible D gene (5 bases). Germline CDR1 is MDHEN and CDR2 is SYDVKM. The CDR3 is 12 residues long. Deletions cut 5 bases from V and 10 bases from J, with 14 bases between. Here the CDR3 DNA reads TGTGCCAGCAGTCTCCCGACAGAAGACTACACCTTC. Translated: CASSLPTEDYTF.

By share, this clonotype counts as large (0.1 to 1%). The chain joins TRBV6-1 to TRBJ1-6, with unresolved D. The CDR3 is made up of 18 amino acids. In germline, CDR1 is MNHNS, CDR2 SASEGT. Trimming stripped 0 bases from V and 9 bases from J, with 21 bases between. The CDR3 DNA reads TGTGCCAGCAGTGAAGCGCGTGCTGGAGCCTGGCTTGCTTCACCCCTCCACTTT. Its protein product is CASSEARAGAWLASPLHF.

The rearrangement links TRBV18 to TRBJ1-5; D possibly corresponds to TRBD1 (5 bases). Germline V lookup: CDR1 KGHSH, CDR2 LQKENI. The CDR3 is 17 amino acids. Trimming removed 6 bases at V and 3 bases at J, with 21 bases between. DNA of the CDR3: TGTGCCAGCTCCCCGCCCCCACCGGGACGGCTCAATCAGCCCCAGCATTTT. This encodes CASSPPPPGRLNQPQHF. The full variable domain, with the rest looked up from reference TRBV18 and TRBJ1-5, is NAGVMQNPRHLVRRRGQEARLRCSPMKGHSHVYWYRQLPEEGLKFMVYLQKENIIDESGMPKERFSAEFPKEGPSILRIQQVVRGDSAAYFCASSPPPPGRLNQPQHFGDGTRLSIL.

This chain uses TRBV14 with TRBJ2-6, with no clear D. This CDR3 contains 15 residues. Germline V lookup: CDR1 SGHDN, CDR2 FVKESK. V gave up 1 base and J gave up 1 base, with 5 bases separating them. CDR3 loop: CASSQARSGANVLTF. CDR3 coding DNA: TGTGCCAGCAGCCAAGCGAGATCTGGGGCCAACGTCCTGACTTTC. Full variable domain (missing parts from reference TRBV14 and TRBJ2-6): EAGVTQFPSHSVIEKGQTVTLRCDPISGHDNLYWYRRVMGKEIKFLLHFVKESKQDESGMPNNRFLAERTGGTYSTLKVQPAELEDSGVYFCASSQARSGANVLTFGAGSRLTVL.

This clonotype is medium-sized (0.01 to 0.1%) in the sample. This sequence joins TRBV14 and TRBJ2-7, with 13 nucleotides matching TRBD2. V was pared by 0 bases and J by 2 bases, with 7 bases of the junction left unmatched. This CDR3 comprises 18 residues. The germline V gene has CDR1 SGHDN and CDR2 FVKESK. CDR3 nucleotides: TGTGCCAGCAGCCAAGAGTTGTCCGGGACTAGCGGGACCTACGAGCAGTACTTC. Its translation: CASSQELSGTSGTYEQYF.

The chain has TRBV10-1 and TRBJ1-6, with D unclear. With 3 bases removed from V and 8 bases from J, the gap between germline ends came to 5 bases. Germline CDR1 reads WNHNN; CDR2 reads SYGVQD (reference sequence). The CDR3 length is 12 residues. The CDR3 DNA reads TGCGCCAGCAGTGACCAGGATTCACCCCTCCACTTT. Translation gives CASSDQDSPLHF.

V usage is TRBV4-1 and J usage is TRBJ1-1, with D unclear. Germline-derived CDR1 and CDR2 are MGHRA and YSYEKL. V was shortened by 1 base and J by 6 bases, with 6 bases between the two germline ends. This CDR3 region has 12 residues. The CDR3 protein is CASSQAGAEAFF. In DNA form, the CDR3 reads TGCGCCAGCAGCCAAGCCGGGGCTGAAGCTTTCTTT.

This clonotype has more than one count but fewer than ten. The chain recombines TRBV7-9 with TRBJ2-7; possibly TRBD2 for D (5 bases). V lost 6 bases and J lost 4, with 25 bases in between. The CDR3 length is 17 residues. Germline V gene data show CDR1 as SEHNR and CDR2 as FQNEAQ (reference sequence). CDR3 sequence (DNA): TGTGCCAGCAGACACACACTGGACGGAGGTCGCGCATACGAGCAGTACTTC. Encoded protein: CASRHTLDGGRAYEQYF.

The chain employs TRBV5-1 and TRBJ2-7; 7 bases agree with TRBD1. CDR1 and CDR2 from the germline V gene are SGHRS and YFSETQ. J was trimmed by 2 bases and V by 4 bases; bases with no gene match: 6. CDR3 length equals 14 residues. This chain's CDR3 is CASSQSGTAYEQYF. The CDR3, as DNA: TGCGCCAGCAGCCAATCCGGGACAGCCTACGAGCAGTACTTC.

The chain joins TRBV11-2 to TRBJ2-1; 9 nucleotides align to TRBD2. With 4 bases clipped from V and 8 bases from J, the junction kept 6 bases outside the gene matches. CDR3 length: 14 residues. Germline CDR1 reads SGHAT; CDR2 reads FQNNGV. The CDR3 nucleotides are TGTGCCAGCAGCTGGAGCGGGAGGAATGATGAGCAGTTCTTC. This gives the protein CASSWSGRNDEQFF.

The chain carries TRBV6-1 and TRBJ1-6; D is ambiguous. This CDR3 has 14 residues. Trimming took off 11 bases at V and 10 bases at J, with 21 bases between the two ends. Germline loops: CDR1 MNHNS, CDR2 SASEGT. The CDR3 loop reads CASSGRKIGSPLHF. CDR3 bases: TGTGCCTCCTCCGGTAGAAAGATAGGGTCACCCCTCCACTTT.

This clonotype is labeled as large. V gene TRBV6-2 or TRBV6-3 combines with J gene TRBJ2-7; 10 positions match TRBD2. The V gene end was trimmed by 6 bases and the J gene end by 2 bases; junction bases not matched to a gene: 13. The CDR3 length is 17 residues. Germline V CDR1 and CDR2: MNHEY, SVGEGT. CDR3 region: CASSLLPGLAATYEQYF. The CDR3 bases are TGTGCCAGCAGCCTTCTACCCGGACTAGCGGCGACCTACGAGCAGTACTTC.

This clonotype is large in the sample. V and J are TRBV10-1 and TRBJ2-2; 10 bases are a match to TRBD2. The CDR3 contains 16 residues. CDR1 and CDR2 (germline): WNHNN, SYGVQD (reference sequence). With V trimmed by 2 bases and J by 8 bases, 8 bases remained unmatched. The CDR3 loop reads CASSEMASGSSGELFF. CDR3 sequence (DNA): TGCGCCAGCAGTGAGATGGCTAGCGGGAGTTCAGGGGAGCTGTTTTTT.

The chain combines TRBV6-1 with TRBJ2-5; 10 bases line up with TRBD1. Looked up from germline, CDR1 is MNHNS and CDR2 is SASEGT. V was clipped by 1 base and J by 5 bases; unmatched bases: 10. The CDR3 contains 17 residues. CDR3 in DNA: TGTGCCAGCAGTGAAGTTTTGTGGGACAGGGGTTTGGAGACCCAGTACTTC. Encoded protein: CASSEVLWDRGLETQYF.

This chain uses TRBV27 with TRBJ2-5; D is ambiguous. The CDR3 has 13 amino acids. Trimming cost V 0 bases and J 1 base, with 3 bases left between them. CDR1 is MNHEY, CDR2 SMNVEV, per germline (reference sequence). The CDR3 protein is CASSLSSQETQYF. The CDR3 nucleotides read TGTGCCAGCAGTTTATCGAGCCAAGAGACCCAGTACTTC.